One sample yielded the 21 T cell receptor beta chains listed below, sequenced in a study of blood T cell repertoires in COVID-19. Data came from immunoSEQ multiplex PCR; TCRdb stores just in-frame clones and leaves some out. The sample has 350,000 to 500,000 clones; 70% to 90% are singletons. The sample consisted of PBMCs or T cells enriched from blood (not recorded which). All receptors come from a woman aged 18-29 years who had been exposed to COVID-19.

DNA of the CDR3: TGTGCCAGCAGTTTTCGGGAGGACTACAATGAGCAGTTCTTC. Amino acid sequence: CASSFREDYNEQFF. V and J are TRBV3-1 (or the pseudogene TRBV3-2) and TRBJ2-1; 7 bases align to TRBD2. The ends lost 6 bases at V and 3 bases at J; junction bases unmatched: 5. Germline loops: CDR1 LGHDT, CDR2 YNNKEL (reference sequence). The CDR3 spans 14 residues.

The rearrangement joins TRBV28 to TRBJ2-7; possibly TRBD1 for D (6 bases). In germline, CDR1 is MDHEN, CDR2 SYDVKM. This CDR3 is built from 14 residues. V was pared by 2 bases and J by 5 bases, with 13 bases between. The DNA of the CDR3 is TGTGCCAGCAGTTTAAGAGGGGGATCCCACGAGCAGTACTTC. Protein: CASSLRGGSHEQYF. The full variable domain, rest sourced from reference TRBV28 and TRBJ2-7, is DVKVTQSSRYLVKRTGEKVFLECVQDMDHENMFWYRQDPGLGLRLIYFSYDVKMKEKGDIPEGYSVSREKKERFSLILESASTNQTSMYLCASSLRGGSHEQYFGPGTRLTVT.

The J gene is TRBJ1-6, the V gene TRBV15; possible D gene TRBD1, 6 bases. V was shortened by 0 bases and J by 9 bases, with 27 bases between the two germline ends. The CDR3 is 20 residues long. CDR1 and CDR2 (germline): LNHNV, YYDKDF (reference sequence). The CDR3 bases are TGTGCCACCAGCAGAGATGCGGGGGCCCCAGGGGTCCCACGGAGTTCACCCCTCCACTTT. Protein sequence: CATSRDAGAPGVPRSSPLHF. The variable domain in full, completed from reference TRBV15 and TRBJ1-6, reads DAMVIQNPRYQVTQFGKPVTLSCSQTLNHNVMYWYQQKSSQAPKLLFHYYDKDFNNEADTPDNFQSRRPNTSFCFLDIRSPGLGDTAMYLCATSRDAGAPGVPRSSPLHFGNGTRLTVT.

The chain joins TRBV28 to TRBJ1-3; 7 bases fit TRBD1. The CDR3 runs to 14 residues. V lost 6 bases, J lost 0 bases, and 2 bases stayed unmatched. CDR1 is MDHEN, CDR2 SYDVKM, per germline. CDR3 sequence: CASRTGPSGNTIYF. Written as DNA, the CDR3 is TGTGCCAGCAGGACAGGGCCCTCTGGAAACACCATATATTTT.

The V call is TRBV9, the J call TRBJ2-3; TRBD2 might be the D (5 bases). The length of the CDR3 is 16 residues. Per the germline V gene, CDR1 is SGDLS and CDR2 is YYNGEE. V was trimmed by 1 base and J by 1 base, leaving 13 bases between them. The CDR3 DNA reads TGTGCCAGCAGCGTATCCCGGTCGGAGGGCACAGATACGCAGTATTTT. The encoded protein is CASSVSRSEGTDTQYF.

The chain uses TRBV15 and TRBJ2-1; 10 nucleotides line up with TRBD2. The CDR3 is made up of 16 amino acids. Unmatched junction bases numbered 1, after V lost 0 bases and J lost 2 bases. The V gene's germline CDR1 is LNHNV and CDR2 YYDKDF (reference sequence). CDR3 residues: CATSRDLAGAYNEQFF. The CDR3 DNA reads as TGTGCCACCAGCAGAGACCTAGCGGGGGCCTACAATGAGCAGTTCTTC. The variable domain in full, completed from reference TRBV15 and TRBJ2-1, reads DAMVIQNPRYQVTQFGKPVTLSCSQTLNHNVMYWYQQKSSQAPKLLFHYYDKDFNNEADTPDNFQSRRPNTSFCFLDIRSPGLGDTAMYLCATSRDLAGAYNEQFFGPGTRLTVL.

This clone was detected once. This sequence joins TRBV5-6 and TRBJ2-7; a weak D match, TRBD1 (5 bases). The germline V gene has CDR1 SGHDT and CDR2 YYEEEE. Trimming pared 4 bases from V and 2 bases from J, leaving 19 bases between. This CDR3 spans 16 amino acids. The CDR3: CASSGRWAGKPYEQYF. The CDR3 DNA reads TGTGCCAGCAGCGGCCGGTGGGCAGGGAAGCCCTACGAGCAGTACTTC. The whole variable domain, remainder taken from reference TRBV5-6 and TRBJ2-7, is DAGVTQSPTHLIKTRGQQVTLRCSPKSGHDTVSWYQQALGQGPQFIFQYYEEEERQRGNFPDRFSGHQFPNYSSELNVNALLLGDSALYLCASSGRWAGKPYEQYFGPGTRLTVT.

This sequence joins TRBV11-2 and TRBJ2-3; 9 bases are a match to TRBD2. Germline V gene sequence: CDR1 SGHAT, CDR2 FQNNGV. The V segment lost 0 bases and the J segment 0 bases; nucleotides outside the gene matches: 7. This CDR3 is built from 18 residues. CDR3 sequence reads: CASSLEVWLAGSTDTQYF. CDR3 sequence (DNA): TGTGCCAGCAGCTTAGAGGTTTGGCTAGCGGGAAGCACAGATACGCAGTATTTT. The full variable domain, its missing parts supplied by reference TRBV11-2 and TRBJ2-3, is EAGVAQSPRYKIIEKRQSVAFWCNPISGHATLYWYQQILGQGPKLLIQFQNNGVVDDSQLPKDRFSAERLKGVDSTLKIQPAKLEDSAVYLCASSLEVWLAGSTDTQYFGPGTRLTVL.

CDR3 nucleotide sequence: TGTGCCAGTAGTATTAGTGCCAGGGTCGCGCAGCCCCAGCATTTT. Translated, it gives CASSISARVAQPQHF. This chain connects TRBV19 to TRBJ1-5; TRBD1 is a possible D gene (5 bases). CDR1 is LNHDA and CDR2 is SQIVND in the germline V gene (reference sequence). CDR3 size: 15 residues. V lost 3 bases and J lost 7, with 16 bases in between. Filled out from reference TRBV19 and TRBJ1-5, the complete variable domain reads DGGITQSPKYLFRKEGQNVTLSCEQNLNHDAMYWYRQDPGQGLRLIYYSQIVNDFQKGDIAEGYSVSREKKESFPLTVTSAQKNPTAFYLCASSISARVAQPQHFGDGTRLSIL.

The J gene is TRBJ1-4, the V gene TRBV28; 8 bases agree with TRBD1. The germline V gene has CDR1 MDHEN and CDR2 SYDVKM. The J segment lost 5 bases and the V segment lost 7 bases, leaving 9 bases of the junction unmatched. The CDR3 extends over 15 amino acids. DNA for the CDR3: TGTGCCAGCACCGAGGGACAGGCGATAAATGAAAAACTGTTTTTT. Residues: CASTEGQAINEKLFF.

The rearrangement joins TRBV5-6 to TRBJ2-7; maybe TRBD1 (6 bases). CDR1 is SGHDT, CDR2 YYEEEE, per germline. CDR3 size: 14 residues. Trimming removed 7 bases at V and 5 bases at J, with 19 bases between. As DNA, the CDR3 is TGTGCCAGCGCCCCCAGGGGTCAGGGTGACGAGCAGTACTTC. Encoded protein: CASAPRGQGDEQYF.

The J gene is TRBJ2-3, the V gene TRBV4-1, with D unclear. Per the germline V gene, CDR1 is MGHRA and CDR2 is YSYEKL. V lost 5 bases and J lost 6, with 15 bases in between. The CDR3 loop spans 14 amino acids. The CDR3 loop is CASSYDPMGDTQYF. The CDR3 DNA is TGCGCCAGCAGCTATGATCCCATGGGCGATACGCAGTATTTT.

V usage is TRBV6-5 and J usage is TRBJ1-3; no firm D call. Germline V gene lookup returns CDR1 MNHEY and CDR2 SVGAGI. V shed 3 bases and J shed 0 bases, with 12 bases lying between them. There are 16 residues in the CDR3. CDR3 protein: CASSYSSSSSGNTIYF. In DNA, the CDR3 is TGTGCCAGCAGTTATAGTAGTAGCAGCTCTGGAAACACCATATATTTT.

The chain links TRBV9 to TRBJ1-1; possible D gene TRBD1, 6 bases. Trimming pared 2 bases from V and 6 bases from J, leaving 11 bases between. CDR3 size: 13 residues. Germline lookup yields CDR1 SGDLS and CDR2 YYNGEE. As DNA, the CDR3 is TGTGCCAGCAGCGTCTCAGGGGCCGCTGAAGCTTTCTTT. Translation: CASSVSGAAEAFF.

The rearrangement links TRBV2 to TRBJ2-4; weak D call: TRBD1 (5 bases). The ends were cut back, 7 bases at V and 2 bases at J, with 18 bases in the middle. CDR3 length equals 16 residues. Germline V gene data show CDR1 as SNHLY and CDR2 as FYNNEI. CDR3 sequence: CASILDSLRSKNIQYF. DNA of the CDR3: TGTGCCAGCATCTTAGACAGCCTAAGATCCAAAAACATTCAGTACTTC.

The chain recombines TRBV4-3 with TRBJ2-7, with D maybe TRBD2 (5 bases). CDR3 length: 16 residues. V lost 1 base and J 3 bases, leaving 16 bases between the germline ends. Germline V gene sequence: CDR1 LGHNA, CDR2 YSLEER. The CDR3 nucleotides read TGCGCCAGCAGCCAAGCCCCCCCGGGGTCACTCTACGAGCAGTACTTC. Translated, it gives CASSQAPPGSLYEQYF.

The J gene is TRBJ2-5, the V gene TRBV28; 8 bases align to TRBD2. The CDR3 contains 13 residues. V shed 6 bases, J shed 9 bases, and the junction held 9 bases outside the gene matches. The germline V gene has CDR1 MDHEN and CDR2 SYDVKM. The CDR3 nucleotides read TGTGCCAGCAGAAAACGGGGGGGCGGGGCCCAGTACTTC. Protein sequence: CASRKRGGGAQYF.

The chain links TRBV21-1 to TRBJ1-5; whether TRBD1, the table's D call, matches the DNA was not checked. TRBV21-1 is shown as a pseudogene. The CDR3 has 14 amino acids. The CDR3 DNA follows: TGTGCCAGCAGCAAAGAGACAGGGTCGGGGCCCCAGCATTTT. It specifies CASSKETGSGPQHF.

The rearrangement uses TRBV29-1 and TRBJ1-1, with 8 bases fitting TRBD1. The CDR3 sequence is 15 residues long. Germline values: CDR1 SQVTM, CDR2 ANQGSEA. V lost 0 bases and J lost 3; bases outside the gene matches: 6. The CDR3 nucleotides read TGCAGCGTTGAAGATATGACAGGGGACCACACTGAAGCTTTCTTT. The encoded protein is CSVEDMTGDHTEAFF.

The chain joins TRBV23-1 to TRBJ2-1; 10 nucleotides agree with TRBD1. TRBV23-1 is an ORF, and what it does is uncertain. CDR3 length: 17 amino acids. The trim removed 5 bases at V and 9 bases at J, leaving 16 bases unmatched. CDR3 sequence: CASSWMTRDRGGGEQFF. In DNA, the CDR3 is TGCGCCAGCAGTTGGATGACAAGGGACAGGGGCGGCGGTGAGCAGTTCTTC.

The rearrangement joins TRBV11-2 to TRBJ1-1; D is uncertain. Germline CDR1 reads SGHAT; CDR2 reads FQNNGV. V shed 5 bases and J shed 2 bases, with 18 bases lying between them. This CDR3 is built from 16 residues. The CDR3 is CASSPRPTRGNTEAFF. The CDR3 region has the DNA TGTGCCAGCAGCCCTAGGCCAACCCGGGGTAACACTGAAGCTTTCTTT.